This TCR beta chain was captured in a study of response to subunit inactivated influenza vaccine. MiXCR was run by TCRdb on the RT-PCR reads, yielding one entry per CDR3 protein. Among approximately 570,000 distinct CDR3 sequences listed, about 8% were seen once. Notes on this clonotype: Its specificity is unknown.

The CDR3 has 14 residues. The germline V and J ends were trimmed by 3 bases and 2 bases, with 9 bases remaining between them. The V gene's germline CDR1 is SGDLS and CDR2 YYNGEE. Findings and caveats of the study: The authors offered the suggestion that each seasonal influenza vaccination recruits few new T cells.

The chain carries TRBV9 and TRBJ2-1, with a possible D match to TRBD2 (5 bases). Source: PBMCs from blood, taken less than 30 months after vaccination. This TCR was sampled from a man between 50 and 69 years old who received an inactivated influenza vaccine. CDR3: CASSGERTYNEQFF. The DNA for the CDR3 is TGTGCCAGCAGCGGGGAGAGGACCTACAATGAGCAGTTCTTC.